This TCR beta chain was profiled in a study of technical replicates of blood from several donors. V lost 8 bases, J lost 4 bases, and 14 bases lay in between. This CDR3 region has 13 residues. CDR1 is MGHDK, CDR2 SYGVNS, per germline. This table comes from immunoSEQ multiplex PCR, and its TCRdb copy is limited to in-frame clones, with some not included. The table records about 75,000 clones, around 97% of them present only once. The chain employs TRBV25-1 and TRBJ1-1; the D is unclear. Material for sequencing was T cells isolated from PBMCs. The receptor's source is a human donor in good health. The DNA of the CDR3 is TGTGCCAGCCTGGGCCAGAGCGGCACTGAAGCTTTCTTT. Its translation: CASLGQSGTEAFF.